This passage covers 21 T cell receptor beta chains from one sample sequenced in a study of T-cell reconstitution after alpha-beta-depleted transplantation in children. Unique molecular identifiers were incorporated into the prepared TCRbeta library. MiXCR was run by TCRdb on the PCR reads, yielding one entry per CDR3 protein. The data contain about 250,000 distinct CDR3 sequences, roughly 25% of them singletons. Sequencing used PBMCs, mostly from graft donor cells, obtained 360 days after TCRalphabeta/CD19-depleted stem cell transplant. These receptors originate from a female patient between 2 and 15 years old who had a stem cell transplant for congenital amegakaryocytic thrombocytopenia, so the T cells may come from the graft donor.

This sequence joins TRBV4-1 and TRBJ1-2; D uncertain. The CDR3 has 17 amino acids. Germline CDR1 reads MGHRA; CDR2 reads YSYEKL. Between the trimmed V and J ends, which lost 1 base and 2 bases, there was a span of 17 bases. The CDR3 reads CASSQVVGQVGNYGYTF. CDR3 in DNA: TGCGCCAGCAGCCAAGTGGTAGGCCAGGTGGGGAACTATGGCTACACCTTC.

This clonotype has just a few counts. The CDR3: CASSIGRDSPYEQYF. The DNA of the CDR3 is TGTGCCAGTAGTATAGGTCGGGACAGCCCCTACGAGCAGTACTTC. The chain has TRBV19 and TRBJ2-7, with TRBD1 matching 7 bases. V was pared by 1 base and J by 2 bases, with 5 bases of the junction left unmatched. The CDR3 runs to 15 residues. CDR1 and CDR2 from the germline V gene are LNHDA and SQIVND (reference sequence).

The chain recombines TRBV12-3 or TRBV12-4 with TRBJ2-4, with unresolved D. Trimming left V 4 bases short and J 7 bases short, with 14 bases between. This CDR3 comprises 14 residues. The CDR3 loop is CASSSMRAENIQYF. The CDR3 DNA reads TGTGCCAGCAGTTCGATGCGCGCCGAGAACATTCAGTACTTC.

This clonotype was found a few times. The V and J genes are TRBV11-2 and TRBJ2-7; 7 bases agree with TRBD2. Looked up from germline, CDR1 is SGHAT and CDR2 is FQNNGV. The CDR3 loop spans 13 amino acids. Losses at the gene ends were 3 bases for V and 6 bases for J; bases not matched to a gene: 5. The CDR3, as DNA: TGTGCCAGCAGCTTGGTGGGAGGGCCCGAGCAGTACTTC. Residues: CASSLVGGPEQYF.

The CDR3 loop is CASTGRGGSPRETQYF. In DNA, the CDR3 is TGCGCCAGCACTGGCCGGGGGGGGTCCCCTCGAGAGACCCAGTACTTC. The chain joins TRBV5-1 to TRBJ2-5, with 8 nucleotides matching TRBD2. V gave up 6 bases and J gave up 4 bases; unmatched junction bases: 14. From germline, CDR1 is SGHRS and CDR2 YFSETQ. This CDR3 has 16 residues.

The rearrangement joins TRBV5-1 to TRBJ1-4, with a weak D call TRBD1 (6 bases). The CDR3 covers 16 residues. The V gene's germline CDR1 is SGHRS and CDR2 YFSETQ. With 4 bases removed from V and 0 bases from J, the gap between germline ends came to 13 bases. The CDR3 loop is CASSVTGQATNEKLFF. The CDR3, as DNA: TGCGCCAGCAGCGTGACAGGCCAAGCAACTAATGAAAAACTGTTTTTT.

The chain links TRBV6-5 to TRBJ2-7; D gene uncertain. The CDR3 is 17 residues long. From germline, CDR1 is MNHEY and CDR2 SVGAGI. The V end was cut by 3 bases, the J end by 2 bases, with 20 bases between. CDR3 sequence reads: CASSYGKGRYAAYEQYF. CDR3 sequence (DNA): TGTGCCAGCAGTTATGGGAAGGGCAGGTACGCTGCCTACGAGCAGTACTTC.

The CDR3 loop is CASSQGPSGLAGVETQYF. As DNA, the CDR3 is TGTGCCAGCAGCCAAGGCCCATCGGGACTAGCGGGAGTAGAGACCCAGTACTTC. The chain employs TRBV4-2 and TRBJ2-5; 14 bases agree with TRBD2. Looked up from germline, CDR1 is LGHNA and CDR2 is YNFKEQ. The CDR3 runs to 18 residues. V gave up 1 base and J gave up 4 bases; unmatched junction bases: 8.

This clonotype appeared once. The J gene is TRBJ2-3, the V gene TRBV5-4, with TRBD1 matching over 7 bases. Germline loops: CDR1 SGHNT, CDR2 YYREEE (reference sequence). With 4 bases clipped from V and 4 bases from J, the junction kept 9 bases outside the gene matches. The CDR3 is made up of 15 amino acids. The DNA of the CDR3 is TGTGCCAGCAGCGCCGGGACAGTGTGGGCAGATACGCAGTATTTT. Its translation: CASSAGTVWADTQYF.

This clonotype was detected a few times. The J gene is TRBJ2-5, the V gene TRBV5-6, with D maybe TRBD1 (6 bases). Germline-derived CDR1 and CDR2 are SGHDT and YYEEEE. Trimming removed 4 bases from V and 7 bases from J, with 14 bases in between. This CDR3 has 13 residues. This chain's CDR3 is CASSTLTGWTQYF. In nucleotides, the CDR3 is TGTGCCAGCAGCACCCTGACAGGCTGGACCCAGTACTTC.

This clonotype was counted only a few times. The V and J genes are TRBV20-1 and TRBJ2-5, with D possibly matching TRBD1 (5 bases). V was clipped by 0 bases and J by 7 bases, with 15 bases between them. The CDR3 loop spans 14 amino acids. Germline V gene lookup returns CDR1 DFQATT and CDR2 SNEGSKA (reference sequence). In DNA form, the CDR3 reads TGCAGTGCTAGAGAACATACATCAAGGGGGACCCAGTACTTC. This encodes CSAREHTSRGTQYF.

The rearrangement links TRBV12-3 or TRBV12-4 to TRBJ1-2, with D possibly being TRBD1 (6 bases). CDR3 length: 14 amino acids. The V and J ends lost 3 bases and 4 bases respectively, with 12 bases between them. CDR3 sequence: CASSFQGPIYGYTF. The CDR3, as DNA: TGTGCCAGCAGTTTTCAGGGGCCGATCTATGGCTACACCTTC.

The chain carries TRBV20-1 and TRBJ1-1; perhaps TRBD1 as D (5 bases). Germline lookup yields CDR1 DFQATT and CDR2 SNEGSKA (reference sequence). Trimming stripped 0 bases from V and 1 base from J, with 9 bases between. This CDR3 region has 14 residues. CDR3 nucleotides: TGCAGTGCTAGAGAGGACACAACGAACACTGAAGCTTTCTTT. Encoded protein: CSAREDTTNTEAFF.

V gene TRBV4-1 combines with J gene TRBJ1-5; D unresolved. CDR3 length: 15 residues. The germline V gene has CDR1 MGHRA and CDR2 YSYEKL. Trimming pared 0 bases from V and 5 bases from J, leaving 11 bases between. CDR3 sequence reads: CASSQDWRDDQPQHF. The CDR3 coding sequence is TGCGCCAGCAGCCAAGATTGGAGGGATGATCAGCCCCAGCATTTT.

The chain has TRBV4-1 and TRBJ2-1, with TRBD2 matching over 8 bases. The V gene end was trimmed by 0 bases and the J gene end by 4 bases; junction bases not matched to a gene: 8. CDR3 size: 17 residues. Looked up from germline, CDR1 is MGHRA and CDR2 is YSYEKL. The CDR3 sequence: CASSQDLREGLYNEQFF. The CDR3 DNA follows: TGCGCCAGCAGCCAAGATCTTCGGGAGGGCCTTTACAATGAGCAGTTCTTC.

This clonotype occurred once. This CDR3 is CASSLTGVVGDTQYF. The CDR3 nucleotides read TGTGCCAGCAGCTTAACGGGAGTAGTCGGAGATACGCAGTATTTT. The gene calls are TRBV7-3 and TRBJ2-3; maybe TRBD2 (5 bases). Trimming removed 0 bases from V and 5 bases from J, with 12 bases in between. This CDR3 contains 15 residues. From germline, CDR1 is SGHTA and CDR2 FQGTGA.

This chain uses TRBV12-3 or TRBV12-4 with TRBJ1-3, with 7 bases identical to TRBD1. V shed 5 bases and J 2 bases; nucleotides not matched to a gene: 6. This CDR3 is 15 amino acids long. The CDR3 DNA is TGTGCCAGCAGTCGACAGGGCATCGCTGGAAACACCATATATTTT. Its translation is CASSRQGIAGNTIYF.

This clonotype was counted a few times. The chain has TRBV7-9 and TRBJ2-5; no clear D. Between the trimmed V and J ends, which lost 4 bases and 0 bases, there was a span of 12 bases. CDR1 is SEHNR and CDR2 is FQNEAQ in the germline V gene (reference sequence). This CDR3 comprises 15 residues. CDR3 DNA: TGTGCCAGCAGCTCTGGACCAAGGTACCAAGAGACCCAGTACTTC. It codes for CASSSGPRYQETQYF.

This clonotype was observed a few times. V gene TRBV20-1 combines with J gene TRBJ2-7; 15 bases agree with TRBD2. Germline-derived CDR1 and CDR2 are DFQATT and SNEGSKA (reference sequence). CDR3 size: 16 residues. Unmatched junction bases numbered 5, after V lost 3 bases and J lost 2 bases. The chain's CDR3 is CSASPWTSGGAYEQYF. The CDR3, as DNA: TGCAGTGCTAGCCCCTGGACTAGCGGGGGGGCCTACGAGCAGTACTTC.

The rearrangement links TRBV28 to TRBJ1-6, with a weak D call TRBD1 (5 bases). Germline assignment: CDR1 MDHEN and CDR2 SYDVKM. Trimming removed 5 bases from V and 7 bases from J, with 15 bases in between. The CDR3 has 15 amino acids. CDR3 amino acids: CASSAKTGGNSPLHF. The CDR3 DNA follows: TGTGCCAGCAGTGCCAAAACAGGAGGGAATTCACCCCTCCACTTT.

The chain couples TRBV10-3 to TRBJ2-1; 10 nucleotides match TRBD2. The V segment lost 2 bases and the J segment 6 bases; nucleotides outside the gene matches: 4. Germline CDR1 and CDR2: ENHRY and SYGVKD. The CDR3 is made up of 15 amino acids. The CDR3 spells CAISETSGIGNEQFF. The DNA of the CDR3 is TGTGCCATCAGTGAGACTAGCGGGATCGGCAATGAGCAGTTCTTC.